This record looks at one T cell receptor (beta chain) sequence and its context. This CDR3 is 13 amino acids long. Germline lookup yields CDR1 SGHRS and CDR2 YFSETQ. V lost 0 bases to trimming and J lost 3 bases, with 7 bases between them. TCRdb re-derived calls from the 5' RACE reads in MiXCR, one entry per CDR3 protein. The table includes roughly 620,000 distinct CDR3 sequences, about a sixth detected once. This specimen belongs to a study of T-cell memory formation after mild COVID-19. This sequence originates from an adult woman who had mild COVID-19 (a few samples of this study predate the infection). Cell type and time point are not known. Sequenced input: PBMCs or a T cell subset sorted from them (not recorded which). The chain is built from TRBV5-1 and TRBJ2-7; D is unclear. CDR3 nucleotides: TGCGCCAGCAGCTTGGAGCATAGCTACGAGCAGTACTTC. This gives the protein CASSLEHSYEQYF.